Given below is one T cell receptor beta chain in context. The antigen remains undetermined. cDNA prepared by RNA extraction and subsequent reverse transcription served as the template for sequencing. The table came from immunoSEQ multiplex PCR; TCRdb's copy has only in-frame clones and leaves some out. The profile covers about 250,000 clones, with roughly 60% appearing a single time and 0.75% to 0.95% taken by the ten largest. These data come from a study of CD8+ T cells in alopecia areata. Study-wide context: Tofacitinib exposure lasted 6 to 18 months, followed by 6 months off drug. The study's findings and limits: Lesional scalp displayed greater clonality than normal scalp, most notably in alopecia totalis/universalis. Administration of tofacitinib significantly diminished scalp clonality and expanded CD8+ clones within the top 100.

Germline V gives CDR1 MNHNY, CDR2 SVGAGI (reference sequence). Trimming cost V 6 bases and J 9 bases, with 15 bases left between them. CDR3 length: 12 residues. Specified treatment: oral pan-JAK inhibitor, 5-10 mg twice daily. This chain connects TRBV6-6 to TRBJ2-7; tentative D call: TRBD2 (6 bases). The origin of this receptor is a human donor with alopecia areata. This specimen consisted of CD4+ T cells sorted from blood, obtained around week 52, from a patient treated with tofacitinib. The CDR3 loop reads CASSRSSVGQYF. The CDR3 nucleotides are TGTGCCAGCAGCCGATCTAGCGTCGGGCAGTACTTC.